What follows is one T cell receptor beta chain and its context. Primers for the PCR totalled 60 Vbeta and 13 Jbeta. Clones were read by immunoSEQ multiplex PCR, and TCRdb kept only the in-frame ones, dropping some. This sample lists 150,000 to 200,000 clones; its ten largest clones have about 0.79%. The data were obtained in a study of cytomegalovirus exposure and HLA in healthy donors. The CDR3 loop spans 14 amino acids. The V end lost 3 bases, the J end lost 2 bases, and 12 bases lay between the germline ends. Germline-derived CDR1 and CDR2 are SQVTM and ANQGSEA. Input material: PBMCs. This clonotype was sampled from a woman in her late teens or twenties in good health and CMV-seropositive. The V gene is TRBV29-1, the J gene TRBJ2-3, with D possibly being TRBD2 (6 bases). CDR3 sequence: CSVEVGGVTDTQYF. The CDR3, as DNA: TGCAGCGTTGAGGTGGGGGGTGTCACAGATACGCAGTATTTT.